A selection of T cell receptor beta chains follows, all from one sample in a study of shared clonotypes between healthy human individuals. Profiled with immunoSEQ multiplex PCR; TCRdb holds only in-frame clones, not every one. In the table there are roughly 2.2 million clones, just over 90% of which are singletons. The specimen sequenced was naive CD4+ T cells from PBMCs. The receptors were sampled from a man between 18 and 35 years old in good health. Some clones in this sample may be carry-over from other donors' samples. CDR3s include the opening cysteine and the closing phenylalanine or tryptophan. The D gene is left open where the match is weak. Not every row has a clone size; where given, it reads once, few, many or a size class.

TRBV30	.	TRBJ2-3	TRBD2	CAWSVQRELFSDTQYF	TGTGCCTGGAGTGTCCAGCGGGAACTCTTTTCGGATACGCAGTATTTT
TRBV2	.	TRBJ1-5	.	CASTTGNQPQHF	TGTGCCAGCACCACTGGCAATCAGCCCCAGCATTTT
TRBV5-1	.	TRBJ1-4	TRBD1	CASSLGDRGGEKLFF	TGCGCCAGCAGCTTGGGGGACAGGGGTGGTGAAAAACTGTTTTTT
TRBV5-1	.	TRBJ1-4	.	CASRRDPNEKLFF	TGCGCCAGCCGGCGGGACCCTAATGAAAAACTGTTTTTT
TRBV15	.	TRBJ2-7	TRBD1	CATSRDRGQGYEQYF	TGTGCCACCAGCAGAGATAGGGGACAGGGGTACGAGCAGTACTTC
TRBV11-2	.	TRBJ1-2	.	CASSLDRDVGYTF	TGTGCCAGCAGCTTAGATCGTGATGTTGGCTACACCTTC
TRBV11-2	.	TRBJ1-2	.	CASSLRPQDSNYGYTF	TGTGCCAGCAGCTTACGCCCGCAAGACAGCAACTATGGCTACACCTTC
TRBV7-9	.	TRBJ2-2	TRBD1	CASSGRQGIGRTTGELFF	TGTGCCAGCAGCGGGAGACAGGGTATAGGGAGAACCACCGGGGAGCTGTTTTTT
TRBV9	.	TRBJ1-5	TRBD1	CASSADPTGLNQPQHF	TGTGCCAGCAGCGCTGACCCGACAGGGTTGAATCAGCCCCAGCATTTT
TRBV28	.	TRBJ2-1	TRBD1	CASSSGGAGSDEQFF	TGTGCCAGCAGTTCAGGGGGCGCCGGGTCCGATGAGCAGTTCTTC
TRBV5-1	.	TRBJ2-3	TRBD2	CASSMRTSGSTDTQYF	TGCGCCAGCAGCATGAGGACTAGCGGGAGCACAGATACGCAGTATTTT
TRBV6-1	.	TRBJ1-5	.	CASSEEPGVGQPQHF	TGTGCCAGCAGTGAAGAACCAGGGGTCGGTCAGCCCCAGCATTTT
TRBV7-2	.	TRBJ2-5	TRBD2	CASSYQIAGGETQYF	TGTGCCAGCAGCTACCAAATAGCGGGAGGGGAGACCCAGTACTTC
TRBV5-6	.	TRBJ1-3	.	CASSLDRAPGNTIYF	TGTGCCAGCAGCTTGGACAGGGCGCCCGGAAACACCATATATTTT
TRBV5-1	.	TRBJ2-6	.	CASSLRAVGANVLTF	TGCGCCAGCAGCTTGAGAGCAGTTGGGGCCAACGTCCTGACTTTC
TRBV6-5	.	TRBJ1-5	.	CASSYSRGPQHF	TGTGCCAGCAGTTACTCGAGGGGGCCCCAGCATTTT
TRBV6-5	.	TRBJ2-7	TRBD2	CASSYAAGGVYEQYF	TGTGCCAGCAGTTACGCGGCGGGGGGGGTATACGAGCAGTACTTC
TRBV7-3	.	TRBJ2-3	TRBD2	CASSLKAGASTDTQYF	TGTGCCAGCAGCTTAAAGGCGGGAGCGAGCACAGATACGCAGTATTTT
TRBV7-2	.	TRBJ1-5	TRBD1	CASSLGQGAQPQHF	TGTGCCAGCAGCTTAGGACAGGGGGCTCAGCCCCAGCATTTT
TRBV5-6	.	TRBJ2-5	TRBD1	CASSPGQGQETQYF	TGTGCCAGCAGCCCTGGACAGGGCCAAGAGACCCAGTACTTC
TRBV29-1	.	TRBJ2-1	TRBD2	CSVKGLAGIYEQFF	TGCAGCGTAAAGGGACTAGCGGGAATATATGAGCAGTTCTTC
TRBV7-6	.	TRBJ2-3	TRBD2	CASSETSADTQYF	TGTGCCAGCAGCGAGACTAGCGCAGATACGCAGTATTTT
TRBV10-2	.	TRBJ2-3	TRBD2	CASSDSGTRVTDTQYF	TGCGCCAGCAGTGATTCCGGGACTAGGGTTACAGATACGCAGTATTTT
TRBV29-1	.	TRBJ2-3	.	CSVDQGTDTQYF	TGCAGCGTGGACCAGGGGACAGATACGCAGTATTTT
TRBV6-5	.	TRBJ2-7	TRBD2	CASSYPGGYEQYF	TGTGCCAGCAGTTACCCGGGAGGGTACGAGCAGTACTTC
TRBV9	.	TRBJ2-3	.	CASSVAGYGDTQYF	TGTGCCAGCAGCGTAGCGGGATATGGAGATACGCAGTATTTT
TRBV30	.	TRBJ2-2	.	CAWTHFRLMSPNMAGELFF	TGTGCCTGGACTCATTTTCGTCTCATGTCCCCAAACATGGCCGGGGAGCTGTTTTTT
TRBV4-3	.	TRBJ1-2	.	CASSQRQTYGYTF	TGCGCCAGCAGCCAACGACAGACATATGGCTACACCTTC
TRBV7-3	.	TRBJ2-2	TRBD1	CASSLNPQGAGGELFF	TGTGCCAGCAGCTTGAACCCCCAGGGGGCGGGCGGGGAGCTGTTTTTT
TRBV7-9	once	TRBJ2-5	TRBD1	CASSLARDRGRETQYF	TGTGCCAGCAGCTTAGCGCGGGACAGGGGCCGGGAGACCCAGTACTTC
TRBV28	.	TRBJ1-5	.	CASSPIWQGHQPQHF	TGTGCCAGCAGCCCAATTTGGCAGGGGCATCAGCCCCAGCATTTT
TRBV9	once	TRBJ1-2	.	CASSPRGDGYTF	TGTGCCAGCAGCCCTCGGGGGGATGGCTACACCTTC
TRBV14	.	TRBJ2-3	TRBD2	CASSQLGTGGDTQYF	TGTGCCAGCAGCCAATTGGGGACGGGAGGAGATACGCAGTATTTT
TRBV5-1	.	TRBJ2-7	.	CASSLEGGTGEQYF	TGCGCCAGCAGCTTGGAGGGGGGAACGGGCGAGCAGTACTTC
TRBV14	.	TRBJ2-1	.	CASSQGSGVPYNEQFF	TGTGCCAGCAGCCAGGGCAGTGGGGTTCCCTACAATGAGCAGTTCTTC
TRBV5-1	once	TRBJ1-4	.	CASSFQDPNEKLFF	TGCGCCAGCAGCTTCCAGGACCCTAATGAAAAACTGTTTTTT
TRBV5-1	.	TRBJ2-7	.	CASSWAGGADYEQYF	TGCGCCAGCAGCTGGGCCGGCGGGGCAGACTACGAGCAGTACTTC
TRBV5-1	once	TRBJ2-1	TRBD2	CASSSGGVGGNEQFF	TGCGCCAGCAGCTCGGGAGGGGTCGGGGGCAATGAGCAGTTCTTC
TRBV7-6	.	TRBJ2-3	.	CASSPRGNGVIDTQYF	TGTGCCAGCAGCCCCCGGGGTAACGGAGTGATTGATACGCAGTATTTT
TRBV30	once	TRBJ1-4	TRBD1	CAWSGQGAANEKLFF	TGTGCCTGGAGCGGTCAGGGGGCGGCTAATGAAAAACTGTTTTTT
TRBV27	.	TRBJ2-1	TRBD2	CASSLLAVRVNEQFF	TGTGCCAGCAGCCTACTAGCGGTACGGGTCAATGAGCAGTTCTTC
TRBV21-1	.	TRBJ1-5	.	CASSKIEAGGQPQHF	TGTGCCAGCAGCAAAATCGAGGCAGGGGGGCAGCCCCAGCATTTT
TRBV2	.	TRBJ2-7	.	CASSEGLGGIYEQYF	TGTGCCAGCAGTGAAGGTTTGGGGGGAATCTACGAGCAGTACTTC
TRBV18	.	TRBJ2-6	.	CASSPVDSSSGANVLTF	TGTGCCAGCTCACCGGTGGACAGTAGCTCTGGGGCCAACGTCCTGACTTTC
TRBV20-1	once	TRBJ2-5	.	CSPVWLETQYF	TGCAGCCCGGTTTGGCTAGAGACCCAGTACTTC
TRBV4-1	once	TRBJ2-2	TRBD1	CASSQRTGGVLNTGELFF	TGCGCCAGCAGCCAGAGGACAGGGGGAGTTCTGAACACCGGGGAGCTGTTTTTT
TRBV27	.	TRBJ1-4	.	CASARVGLGEKLFF	TGTGCCAGTGCCAGGGTAGGGCTAGGGGAAAAACTGTTTTTT
TRBV30	.	TRBJ2-2	TRBD1	CAWRGQGTGELFF	TGTGCCTGGAGGGGACAGGGGACCGGGGAGCTGTTTTTT
TRBV5-1	.	TRBJ2-5	.	CASALGGTQQETQYF	TGCGCCAGCGCCCTCGGGGGAACACAACAAGAGACCCAGTACTTC
TRBV7-2	.	TRBJ2-7	.	CASSSLRWGERFYEQYF	TGTGCCAGCAGCTCCCTCCGGTGGGGGGAGCGGTTCTACGAGCAGTACTTC
TRBV9	.	TRBJ2-1	.	CASSGDPRSVEQFF	TGTGCCAGCAGCGGAGACCCCCGTAGCGTTGAGCAGTTCTTC
TRBV5-4	.	TRBJ2-4	.	CASSPRVNEAKNIQYF	TGTGCCAGCAGCCCCAGGGTGAATGAAGCCAAAAACATTCAGTACTTC
TRBV28	.	TRBJ2-7	TRBD1	CASSPGTGGWYEQYF	TGTGCCAGCAGTCCCGGGACAGGGGGCTGGTACGAGCAGTACTTC
TRBV5-1	.	TRBJ2-7	TRBD2	CASSLLAGTSYEQYF	TGCGCCAGCAGCCTACTAGCGGGAACCTCCTACGAGCAGTACTTC
TRBV11-1	.	TRBJ2-1	.	CASSDGPFFPGNEQFF	TGTGCCAGCAGCGACGGACCCTTCTTCCCGGGCAATGAGCAGTTCTTC
TRBV27	few	TRBJ1-4	TRBD1	CASSSRDSATNEKLFF	TGTGCCAGCAGTAGCCGGGACAGTGCAACTAATGAAAAACTGTTTTTT